This T cell receptor beta chain is from a study of T cell responses to AZD1222 COVID-19 vaccine. Study as a whole: Doses given second, at about 4 or about 12 weeks, were pooled. Study results and caveats: In all cases, repertoires were sampled only after the peak T cell response. Only 5 or 6 AZD1222 recipients were seropositive at baseline.

This table comes from immunoSEQ multiplex PCR, and its TCRdb copy is limited to in-frame clones, with some not included. The table lists approximately 120,000 clones, about 88% of them singletons, with roughly 4.4% in the top ten. The V gene lost 2 bases and the J gene lost 2 bases, with 6 bases spanning the gap. CDR1 and CDR2 (germline): KGHSH, LQKENI. This CDR3 spans 13 amino acids. To note about this clone: The antigen remains undetermined. Distinct nucleotide sequences in the sample also encode this CDR3.

V and J are TRBV18 and TRBJ1-1; D is unclear. This TCR was sampled from an adult in good health. The specimen was peripheral blood, collected on day 0 of AZD1222 vaccination. For the CDR3, the DNA is TGTGCCAGCTCACCAGGGGAAAACACTGAAGCTTTCTTT. The encoded protein is CASSPGENTEAFF.